One sample yielded the 14 T cell receptor beta chains listed below, sequenced in a study of PD-1 blockade in classical Hodgkin lymphoma. Sequencing was performed with immunoSEQ multiplex PCR; in TCRdb, only in-frame clones are kept and a portion is missing. The data hold roughly 40,000 clones, with about 71% observed a single time. With no exception, relapse followed autologous stem cell transplantation in all patients, and brentuximab vedotin exposure varied. The input for sequencing was peripheral blood mononuclear cells (PBMCs), taken at baseline. Every receptor here comes from a human donor with classical Hodgkin lymphoma.

This clone was picked up a small number of times. The CDR3 loop is CASSQDGLDSETQYF. In nucleotides, the CDR3 is TGCGCCAGCAGCCAAGATGGGCTAGATTCGGAGACCCAGTACTTC. The chain employs TRBV4-3 and TRBJ2-5; no definite D call. Germline CDR1 LGHNA, CDR2 YSLEER. This CDR3 region has 15 residues. Trimming pared 0 bases from V and 5 bases from J, leaving 13 bases between.

The chain combines TRBV28 with TRBJ2-7; possible D gene TRBD1, 5 bases. The V end lost 3 bases, the J end lost 2 bases, and 5 bases lay between the germline ends. CDR1 is MDHEN, CDR2 SYDVKM, per germline. The CDR3 spans 12 residues. The CDR3 DNA reads as TGTGCCAGCAGTTTCAGGGCCTACGAGCAGTACTTC. Its protein product is CASSFRAYEQYF.

This clone was counted a few times. The V gene is TRBV19, the J gene TRBJ2-1; D is undetermined. V dropped 7 bases and J dropped 0 bases, with 7 bases sitting between them. The germline V gene has CDR1 LNHDA and CDR2 SQIVND (reference sequence). The CDR3 has 13 amino acids. CDR3 sequence: CASIGSSYNEQFF. The CDR3 DNA reads as TGTGCCAGTATCGGGTCCTCCTACAATGAGCAGTTCTTC.

The J gene is TRBJ2-2, the V gene TRBV9; D unresolved. Trimming cost V 0 bases and J 7 bases, with 4 bases left between them. The CDR3 contains 12 residues. CDR1 is SGDLS, CDR2 YYNGEE, per germline. The CDR3 protein is CASSVGVGELFF. Written as DNA, the CDR3 is TGTGCCAGCAGCGTAGGGGTCGGGGAGCTGTTTTTT.

A word on this clone: An end of the junction differs from the germline gene, which may be a read error. The V call is TRBV27, the J call TRBJ2-7; TRBD2 matches 9 bases. This CDR3 region has 12 residues. Germline V CDR1 and CDR2: MNHEY, SMNVEV (reference sequence). As DNA, the CDR3 is TGTGCCAGCGGGACTAGCAGCTACGTGCAGTACTTC. It yields the protein CASGTSSYVQYF.

The V call is TRBV6-5, the J call TRBJ2-4; TRBD1 or TRBD2 may be the D gene (5 bases each). Germline lookup yields CDR1 MNHEY and CDR2 SVGAGI. CDR3 length: 14 amino acids. V lost 2 bases and J lost 3, with 8 bases in between. The CDR3 coding sequence is TGTGCCAGCAGTTACGGGGGAAACAAAAACATTCAGTACTTC. Protein sequence: CASSYGGNKNIQYF.

The V gene is TRBV7-2, the J gene TRBJ2-7; perhaps TRBD1 as D (5 bases). V lost 1 base and J lost 0, with 13 bases in between. The germline V gene has CDR1 SGHTA and CDR2 FQGNSA. CDR3 size: 16 residues. CDR3 amino acids: CASSLGARVHSYEQYF. In DNA form, the CDR3 reads TGTGCCAGCAGCTTAGGCGCCAGGGTGCACTCCTACGAGCAGTACTTC.

J is TRBJ1-1 and V is TRBV9; a possible D gene is TRBD1 (5 bases). The CDR3 is 14 amino acids. Germline-derived CDR1 and CDR2 are SGDLS and YYNGEE. The V gene lost 0 bases and the J gene lost 4 bases, with 10 bases spanning the gap. For the CDR3, the DNA is TGTGCCAGCAGCGTAGCCCAGGGAGGCACTGAAGCTTTCTTT. Translation gives CASSVAQGGTEAFF.

V usage is TRBV28 and J usage is TRBJ2-5, with D uncertain. Trimming cost V 5 bases and J 4 bases, with 17 bases left between them. The CDR3 totals 15 residues. Germline V gene lookup returns CDR1 MDHEN and CDR2 SYDVKM. The CDR3 DNA reads as TGTGCCAGCAGTCCCACGGCGGCCTTGGGAGAGACCCAGTACTTC. It codes for CASSPTAALGETQYF.

The CDR3 protein is CASSDRLNTGELFF. The CDR3 region has the DNA TGTGCCAGCAGTGACAGGCTGAACACCGGGGAGCTGTTTTTT. The rearrangement uses TRBV6-4 and TRBJ2-2; no clear D. V lost 2 bases and J lost 1, with 5 bases in between. In germline, CDR1 is MRHNA, CDR2 SNTAGT. CDR3 length: 14 amino acids.

The V gene is TRBV6-5, the J gene TRBJ1-2; TRBD1 might be the D (6 bases). Trimming took off 6 bases at V and 4 bases at J, with 12 bases between the two ends. Germline-derived CDR1 and CDR2 are MNHEY and SVGAGI. This CDR3 is built from 13 residues. The CDR3 nucleotides are TGTGCCAGCAGATTACAGGGTAGCTATGGCTACACCTTC. It codes for CASRLQGSYGYTF.

This chain uses TRBV25-1 with TRBJ1-1, with 8 bases fitting TRBD1. CDR3 size: 14 residues. The V gene end was trimmed by 4 bases and the J gene end by 2 bases; junction bases not matched to a gene: 3. Germline CDR1 is MGHDK and CDR2 is SYGVNS. Here the CDR3 reads CASSAQGANTEAFF. CDR3 in DNA: TGTGCCAGCAGTGCCCAGGGGGCAAACACTGAAGCTTTCTTT.

The chain employs TRBV27 and TRBJ2-1; 7 positions agree with TRBD1. CDR1 and CDR2 from the germline V gene are MNHEY and SMNVEV (reference sequence). Trimming removed 6 bases from V and 0 bases from J; junction bases left unmatched: 20. This CDR3 comprises 20 residues. CDR3 region: CASRGLILKGAGASYNEQFF. CDR3 DNA: TGTGCCAGCAGGGGCCTTATATTAAAGGGGGCCGGGGCCTCCTACAATGAGCAGTTCTTC.

This clone was seen more than once but under ten times. The chain combines TRBV10-3 with TRBJ2-7, with D perhaps matching TRBD2 (6 bases). This CDR3 has 14 residues. Germline lookup yields CDR1 ENHRY and CDR2 SYGVKD. The V gene lost 0 bases and the J gene lost 8 bases, with 14 bases spanning the gap. The CDR3 sequence is CAISESRDGRKQYF. In DNA form, the CDR3 reads TGTGCCATCAGTGAGTCACGGGATGGGAGGAAGCAGTACTTC.